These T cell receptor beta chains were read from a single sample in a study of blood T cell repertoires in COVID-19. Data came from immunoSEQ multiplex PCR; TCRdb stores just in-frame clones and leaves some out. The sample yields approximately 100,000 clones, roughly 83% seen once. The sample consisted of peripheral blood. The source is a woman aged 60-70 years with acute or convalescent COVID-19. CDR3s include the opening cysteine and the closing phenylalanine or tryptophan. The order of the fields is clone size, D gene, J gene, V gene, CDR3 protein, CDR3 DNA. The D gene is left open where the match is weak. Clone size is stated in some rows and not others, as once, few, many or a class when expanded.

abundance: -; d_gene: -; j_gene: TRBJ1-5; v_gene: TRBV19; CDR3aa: CASSARTVAGNQPQHF; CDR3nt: TGTGCCAGTAGTGCCCGGACAGTAGCGGGGAATCAGCCCCAGCATTTT
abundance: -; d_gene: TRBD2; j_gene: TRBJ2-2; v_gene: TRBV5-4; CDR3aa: CASSLAAGVNTGELFF; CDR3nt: TGTGCCAGCAGCTTGGCAGCGGGAGTAAACACCGGGGAGCTGTTTTTT
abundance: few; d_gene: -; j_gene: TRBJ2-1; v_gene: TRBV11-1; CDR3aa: CASRPQTMGTNEQFF; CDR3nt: TGTGCCAGCAGACCTCAAACAATGGGGACTAATGAGCAGTTCTTC
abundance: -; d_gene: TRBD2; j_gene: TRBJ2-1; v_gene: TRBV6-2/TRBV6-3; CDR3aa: CASSRGLAANNEQFF; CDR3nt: TGTGCCAGCAGTCGAGGACTAGCGGCAAACAATGAGCAGTTCTTC
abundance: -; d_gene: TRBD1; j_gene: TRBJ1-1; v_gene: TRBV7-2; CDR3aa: CASSLGGTVNTEAFF; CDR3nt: TGTGCCAGCAGCTTAGGAGGGACAGTGAACACTGAAGCTTTCTTT
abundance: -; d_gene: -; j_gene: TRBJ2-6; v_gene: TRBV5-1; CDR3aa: CASSLQGSGANVLTF; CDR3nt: TGCGCCAGCAGCTTACAGGGTTCTGGGGCCAACGTCCTGACTTTC
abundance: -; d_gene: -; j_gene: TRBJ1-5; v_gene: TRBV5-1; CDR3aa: CASSLNGGNQPQHF; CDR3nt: TGCGCCAGCAGCTTAAACGGTGGCAATCAGCCCCAGCATTTT
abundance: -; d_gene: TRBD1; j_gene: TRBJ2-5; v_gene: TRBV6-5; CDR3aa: CASSPRDRGEETQYF; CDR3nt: TGTGCCAGCAGTCCCCGGGACAGGGGAGAAGAGACCCAGTACTTC
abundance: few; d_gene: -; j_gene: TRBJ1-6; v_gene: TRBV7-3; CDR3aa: CASSLEGGRGSPLHF; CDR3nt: TGTGCCAGCAGCTTAGAGGGAGGCAGAGGTTCACCCCTCCACTTT
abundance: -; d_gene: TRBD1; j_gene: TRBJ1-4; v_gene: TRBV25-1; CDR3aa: CASSDLTGANEKLFF; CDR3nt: TGTGCCAGCAGTGATTTGACAGGGGCTAATGAAAAACTGTTTTTT
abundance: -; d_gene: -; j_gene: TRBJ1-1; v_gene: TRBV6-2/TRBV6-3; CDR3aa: CASSYSFTNTEAFF; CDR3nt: TGTGCCAGCAGTTACTCGTTTACTAACACTGAAGCTTTCTTT
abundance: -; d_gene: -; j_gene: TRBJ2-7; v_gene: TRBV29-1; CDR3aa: CSVEWGDRYEQYF; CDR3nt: TGCAGCGTAGAGTGGGGGGACCGCTACGAGCAGTACTTC
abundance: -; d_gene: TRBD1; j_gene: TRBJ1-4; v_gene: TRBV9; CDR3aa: CASSVAGQGEDEKLFF; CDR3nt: TGTGCCAGCAGCGTAGCTGGGCAGGGGGAGGATGAAAAACTGTTTTTT
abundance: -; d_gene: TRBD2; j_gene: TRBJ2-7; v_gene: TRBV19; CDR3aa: CASSIVSSGAYEQYF; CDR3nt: TGTGCCAGTAGTATAGTCTCTAGCGGGGCCTACGAGCAGTACTTC
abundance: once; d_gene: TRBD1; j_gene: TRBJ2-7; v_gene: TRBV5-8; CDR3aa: CASSLWTGRTYEQYF; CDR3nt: TGTGCCAGCAGCTTGTGGACAGGGAGAACCTACGAGCAGTACTTC
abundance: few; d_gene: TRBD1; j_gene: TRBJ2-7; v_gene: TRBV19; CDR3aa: CARTPPGTARSSYEQYF; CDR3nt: TGTGCCAGGACCCCCCCTGGGACAGCCCGAAGCTCCTACGAGCAGTACTTC
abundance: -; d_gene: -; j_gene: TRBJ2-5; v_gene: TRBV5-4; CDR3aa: CASSFKETQYF; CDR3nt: TGTGCCAGCAGCTTCAAAGAGACCCAGTACTTC
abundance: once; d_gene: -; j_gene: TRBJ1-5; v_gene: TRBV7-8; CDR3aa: CASSPGLSNQPQHF; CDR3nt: TGTGCCAGCAGCCCGGGACTCAGCAATCAGCCCCAGCATTTT
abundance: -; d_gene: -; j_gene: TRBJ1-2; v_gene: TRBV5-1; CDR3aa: CASRRGDSYGYTF; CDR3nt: TGCGCCAGCAGAAGAGGAGACTCCTATGGCTACACCTTC
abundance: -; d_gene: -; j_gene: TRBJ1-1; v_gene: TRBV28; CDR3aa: CASSLTAEFSEAFF; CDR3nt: TGTGCCAGCAGCCTTACGGCGGAGTTCTCTGAAGCTTTCTTT
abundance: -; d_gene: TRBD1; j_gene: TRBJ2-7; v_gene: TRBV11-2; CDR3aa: CASSYTGTGNYEQYF; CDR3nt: TGTGCCAGCAGCTATACCGGGACAGGGAACTACGAGCAGTACTTC
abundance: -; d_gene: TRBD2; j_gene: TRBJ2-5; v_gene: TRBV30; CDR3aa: CAWRGLARGETQYF; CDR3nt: TGTGCCTGGAGGGGACTAGCGAGGGGAGAGACCCAGTACTTC
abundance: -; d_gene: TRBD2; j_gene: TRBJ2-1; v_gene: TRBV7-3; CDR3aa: CASSPSTSGTPEQFF; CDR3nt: TGTGCCAGCAGCCCGTCGACTAGCGGGACTCCTGAGCAGTTCTTC
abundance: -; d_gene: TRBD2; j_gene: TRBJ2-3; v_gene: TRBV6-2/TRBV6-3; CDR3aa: CASSYATGLAGPTPSTDTQYF; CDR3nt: TGTGCCAGCAGTTACGCAACCGGGTTAGCGGGACCTACCCCAAGCACAGATACGCAGTATTTT
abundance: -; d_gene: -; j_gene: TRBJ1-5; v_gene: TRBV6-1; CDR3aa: CASSDKIANQPQHF; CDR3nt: TGTGCCAGCAGTGATAAAATCGCGAATCAGCCCCAGCATTTT
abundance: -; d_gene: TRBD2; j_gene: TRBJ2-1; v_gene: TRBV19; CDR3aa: CASSTTSGSNEQFF; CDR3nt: TGTGCCAGTTCGACGACTAGCGGGAGCAATGAGCAGTTCTTC
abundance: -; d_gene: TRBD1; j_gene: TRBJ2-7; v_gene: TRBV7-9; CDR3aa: CASSRTGYYEQYF; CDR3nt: TGTGCCAGCAGCAGGACAGGGTACTACGAGCAGTACTTC
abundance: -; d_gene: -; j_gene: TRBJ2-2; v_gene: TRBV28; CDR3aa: CASAPVGTKNTGELFF; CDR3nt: TGTGCCAGCGCACCCGTCGGGACAAAAAACACCGGGGAGCTGTTTTTT
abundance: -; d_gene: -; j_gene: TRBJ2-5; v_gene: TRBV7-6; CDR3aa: CASSFGSQETQYF; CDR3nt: TGTGCCAGCAGCTTCGGTAGTCAAGAGACCCAGTACTTC
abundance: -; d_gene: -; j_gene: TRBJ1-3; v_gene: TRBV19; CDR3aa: CASCRGGSGNTIYF; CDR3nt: TGTGCCAGTTGTCGGGGGGGATCAGGAAACACCATATATTTT
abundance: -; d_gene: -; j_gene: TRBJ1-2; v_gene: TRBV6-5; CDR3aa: CASSYSGGYGYTF; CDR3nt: TGTGCCAGCAGTTACTCAGGGGGCTATGGCTACACCTTC
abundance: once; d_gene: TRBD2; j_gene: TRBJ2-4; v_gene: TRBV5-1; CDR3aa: CASSLMASGGLGIQYF; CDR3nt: TGCGCCAGCAGCTTAATGGCTAGCGGGGGCCTCGGCATTCAGTACTTC
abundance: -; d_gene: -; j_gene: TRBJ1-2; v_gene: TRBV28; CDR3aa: CASSSERSDGYTF; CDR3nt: TGTGCCAGCAGTTCCGAGAGGAGCGATGGCTACACCTTC
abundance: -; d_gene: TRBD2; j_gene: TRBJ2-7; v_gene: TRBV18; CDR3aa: CASSLLAGPSYEQYF; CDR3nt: TGTGCCAGCTCACTGCTAGCGGGCCCTTCATACGAGCAGTACTTC
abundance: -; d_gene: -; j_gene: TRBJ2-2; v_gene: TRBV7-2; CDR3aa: CASSLELGSPGELFF; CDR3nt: TGTGCCAGCAGCTTAGAACTAGGCAGTCCCGGGGAGCTGTTTTTT
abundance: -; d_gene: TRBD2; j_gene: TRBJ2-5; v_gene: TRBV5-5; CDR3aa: CASSQLTSAETQYF; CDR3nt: TGTGCCAGCAGCCAATTAACTAGCGCGGAGACCCAGTACTTC